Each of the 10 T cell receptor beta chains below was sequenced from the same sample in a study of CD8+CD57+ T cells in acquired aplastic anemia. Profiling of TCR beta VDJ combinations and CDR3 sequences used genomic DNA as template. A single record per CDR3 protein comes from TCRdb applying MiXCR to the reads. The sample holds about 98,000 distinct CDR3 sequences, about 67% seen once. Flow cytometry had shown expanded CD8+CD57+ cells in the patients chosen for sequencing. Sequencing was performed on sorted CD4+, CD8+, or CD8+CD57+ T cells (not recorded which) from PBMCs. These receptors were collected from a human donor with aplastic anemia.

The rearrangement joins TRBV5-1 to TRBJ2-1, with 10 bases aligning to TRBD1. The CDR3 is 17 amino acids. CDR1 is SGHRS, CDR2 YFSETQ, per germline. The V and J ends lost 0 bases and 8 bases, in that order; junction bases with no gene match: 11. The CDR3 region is CASSLGIRDRGRDEQFF. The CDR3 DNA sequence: TGCGCCAGCAGCTTGGGGATCCGGGACAGGGGACGGGATGAGCAGTTCTTC.

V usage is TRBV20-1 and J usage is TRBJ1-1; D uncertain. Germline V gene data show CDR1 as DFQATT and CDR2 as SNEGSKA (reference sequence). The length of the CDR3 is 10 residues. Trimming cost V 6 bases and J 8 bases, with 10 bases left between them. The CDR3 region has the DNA TGCAGTGCCTCGGGCGACGAAGCTTTCTTT. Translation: CSASGDEAFF.

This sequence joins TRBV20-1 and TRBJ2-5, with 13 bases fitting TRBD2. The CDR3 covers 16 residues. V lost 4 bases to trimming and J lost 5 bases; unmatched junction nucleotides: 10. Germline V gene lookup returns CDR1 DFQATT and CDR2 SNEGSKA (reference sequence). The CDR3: CSAIETSGRRVETQYF. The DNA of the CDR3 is TGCAGTGCTATAGAGACTAGCGGGAGGAGGGTGGAGACCCAGTACTTC.

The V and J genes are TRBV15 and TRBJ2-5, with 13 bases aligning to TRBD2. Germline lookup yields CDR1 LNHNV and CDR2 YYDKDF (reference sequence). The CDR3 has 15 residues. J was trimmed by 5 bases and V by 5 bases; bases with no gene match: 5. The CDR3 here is CATSVGLAGEETQYF. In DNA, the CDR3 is TGTGCCACCAGCGTCGGACTAGCGGGAGAGGAGACCCAGTACTTC.

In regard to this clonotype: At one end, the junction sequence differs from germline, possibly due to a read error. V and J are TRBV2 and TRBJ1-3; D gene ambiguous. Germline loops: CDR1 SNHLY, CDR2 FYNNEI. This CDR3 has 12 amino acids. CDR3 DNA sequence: TGTGCCAGCAGTGTTTATGGAGACACCATATATTTT. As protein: CASSVYGDTIYF. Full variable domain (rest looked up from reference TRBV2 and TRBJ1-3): EPEVTQTPSHQVTQMGQEVILRCVPISNHLYFYWYRQILGQKVEFLVSFYNNEISEKSEIFDDQFSVERPDGSNFTLKIRSTKLEDSAMYFCASSVYGDTIYFGEGSWLTVV.

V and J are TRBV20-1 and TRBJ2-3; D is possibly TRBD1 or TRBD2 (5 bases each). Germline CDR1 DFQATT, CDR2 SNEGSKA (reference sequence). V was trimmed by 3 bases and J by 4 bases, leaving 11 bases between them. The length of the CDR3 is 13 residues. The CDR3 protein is CSASPGTADTQYF. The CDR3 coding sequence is TGCAGTGCTAGTCCAGGGACGGCAGATACGCAGTATTTT.

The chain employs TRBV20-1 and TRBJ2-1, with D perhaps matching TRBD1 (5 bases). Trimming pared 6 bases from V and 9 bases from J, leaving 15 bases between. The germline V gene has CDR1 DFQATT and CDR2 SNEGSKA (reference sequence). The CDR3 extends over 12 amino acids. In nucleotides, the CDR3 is TGCAGTGCGAGAATGCAGGGCCTTGAGCAGTTCTTC. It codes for CSARMQGLEQFF.

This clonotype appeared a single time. The CDR3 spells CASSLPGLPHEQYF. The DNA of the CDR3 is TGTGCCAGTAGTTTACCGGGACTCCCCCACGAGCAGTACTTC. V is TRBV19 and J is TRBJ2-7; possibly TRBD2 for D (6 bases). The CDR3 consists of 14 residues. V gave up 5 bases and J gave up 5 bases, with 16 bases separating them. Germline V lookup: CDR1 LNHDA, CDR2 SQIVND (reference sequence).

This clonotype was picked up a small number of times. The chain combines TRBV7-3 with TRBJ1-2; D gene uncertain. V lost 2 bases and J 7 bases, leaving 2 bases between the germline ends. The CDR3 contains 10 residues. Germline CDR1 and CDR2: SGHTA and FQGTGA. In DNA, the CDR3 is TGTGCCAGCAGCTTAGGTGGCTACACCTTC. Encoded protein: CASSLGGYTF.

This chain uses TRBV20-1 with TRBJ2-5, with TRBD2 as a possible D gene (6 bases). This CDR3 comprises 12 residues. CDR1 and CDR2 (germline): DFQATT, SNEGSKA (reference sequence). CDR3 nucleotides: TGCAGCGCGGGGATCGCCCAAGAGACCCAGTACTTC. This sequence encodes CSAGIAQETQYF.